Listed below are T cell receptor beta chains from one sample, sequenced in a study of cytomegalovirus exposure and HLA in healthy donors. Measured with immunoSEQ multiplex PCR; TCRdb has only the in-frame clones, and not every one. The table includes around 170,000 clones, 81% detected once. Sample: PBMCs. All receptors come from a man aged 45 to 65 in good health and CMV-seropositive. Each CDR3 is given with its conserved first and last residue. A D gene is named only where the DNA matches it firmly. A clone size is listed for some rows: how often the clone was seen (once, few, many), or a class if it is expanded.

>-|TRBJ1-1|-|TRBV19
TGTGCCAGTGCTAGGAACACTGAAGCTTTCTTT
CASARNTEAFF
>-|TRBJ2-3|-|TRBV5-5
TGTGCCAGCAGCCGGAGGTCTAGCGAAGGAGATACGCAGTATTTT
CASSRRSSEGDTQYF
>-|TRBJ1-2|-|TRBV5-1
TGCGCCAGCAGCTTGACTACAGGCCGAAGGGACTATGGCTACACCTTC
CASSLTTGRRDYGYTF
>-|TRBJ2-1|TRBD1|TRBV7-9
TGTGCCAGCAGCTTCCGGGACAGGGACTCCTACAATGAGCAGTTCTTC
CASSFRDRDSYNEQFF
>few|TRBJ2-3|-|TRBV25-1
TGTGCCAGCAGTGATCCTTGGAGGGGAGCTAGCACAGATACGCAGTATTTT
CASSDPWRGASTDTQYF
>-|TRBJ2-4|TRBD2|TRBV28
TGTGCCAGCAGTTTCCCCACTGTAGCGGGGGGGCTAGCCAAAAACATTCAGTACTTC
CASSFPTVAGGLAKNIQYF
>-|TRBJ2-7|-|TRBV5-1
TGCGCCAGCAGCTTCGGGTCCGCAACACCCTACGAGCAGTACTTC
CASSFGSATPYEQYF
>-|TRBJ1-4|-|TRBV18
TGTGCCAGCTCACGGAACGCGGGTACTAATGAAAAACTGTTTTTT
CASSRNAGTNEKLFF
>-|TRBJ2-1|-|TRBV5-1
TGCGCCAGCAGCTTGAGTCGGGAGACCTACAATGAGCAGTTCTTC
CASSLSRETYNEQFF
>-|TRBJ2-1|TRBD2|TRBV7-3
TGTGCCAGCAGCCCCGGAGGCGGGGGGGAAGGTAGTGAGCAGTTCTTC
CASSPGGGGEGSEQFF
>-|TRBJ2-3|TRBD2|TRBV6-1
TGTGCCAGCAGTGAATATGGGGGGGGGACTAGCACAGATACGCAGTATTTT
CASSEYGGGTSTDTQYF
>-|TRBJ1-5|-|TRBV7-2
TGTGCCAGCAGCTCCCGACAGGTTGATAGCAATCAGCCCCAGCATTTT
CASSSRQVDSNQPQHF
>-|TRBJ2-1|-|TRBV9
TGTGCCAGCAGCGTATTGGACTCAATATACAATGAGCAGTTCTTC
CASSVLDSIYNEQFF
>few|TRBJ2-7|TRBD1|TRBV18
TGTGCCAGCTCACCCTCGGGACAGGGCCTCGAGCAGTACTTC
CASSPSGQGLEQYF
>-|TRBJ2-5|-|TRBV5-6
TGTGCCAGCAGCTTTTTAACCGGGACAAACTCAGAGACCCAGTACTTC
CASSFLTGTNSETQYF
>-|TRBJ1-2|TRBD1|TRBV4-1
TGCGCCAGCAGCCAAGATCACAGGGGTGAAGGCTACACCTTC
CASSQDHRGEGYTF
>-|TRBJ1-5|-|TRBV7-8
TGTGCCAGCAGCCCCCACATCGATCAGCCCCAGCATTTT
CASSPHIDQPQHF
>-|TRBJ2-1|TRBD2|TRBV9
TGTGCCAGCAGCGTAGAAGCGGGAGGGGAGGAGCAGTTCTTC
CASSVEAGGEEQFF